This T cell receptor beta chain was sequenced in a study of graft-versus-host responses after intestinal transplantation. Whole-study context: Induction with anti-thymocyte globulin, then tacrolimus and steroids for 2 to 3 years, was given to all recipients.

Clones were read by immunoSEQ multiplex PCR, and TCRdb kept only the in-frame ones, dropping some. The sample lists about 120,000 clones; approximately 95% were seen once. Turning to this clone: The antigen remains undetermined. The same CDR3 arises from other DNA sequences in this sample as well.

This CDR3 region has 11 residues. V was cut by 2 bases and J by 3 bases, with 5 bases left in between. The germline gives CDR1 DFQATT, CDR2 SNEGSKA (reference sequence). The sequencing here drew on unstimulated CD8+ T cells sorted from spleen or lymph node cells, taken before intestinal transplant. The receptor comes from a human donor who received an intestinal transplant. This chain joins TRBV20-1 and TRBJ2-7; TRBD1 might be the D (5 bases). The CDR3 DNA reads as TGCAGTGCTAGACAGGGCTACGAGCAGTACTTC. This encodes CSARQGYEQYF.